These T cell receptor beta chains were read from a single sample in a study of T cell responses to AZD1222 COVID-19 vaccine. Sequenced by immunoSEQ multiplex PCR; TCRdb stores in-frame clones only, minus some. The sample has some 150,000 clones; approximately 90% are singletons. Source: peripheral blood, taken on day 0 of AZD1222 vaccination. The receptor source for this set is an adult in good health. Both conserved end residues are part of each CDR3. D genes are given only for firm matches.

j_gene,v_gene,d_gene,CDR3nt,CDR3aa
TRBJ2-7,TRBV28,NA,TGTGCCAGCAGTTTAGAGCCCATGTTCGGACAGTCCTACGAGCAGTACTTC,CASSLEPMFGQSYEQYF
TRBJ2-3,TRBV7-9,NA,TGTGCCAGCAGCTTACCCCCGAAACTTTTGAACACAGATACGCAGTATTTT,CASSLPPKLLNTDTQYF
TRBJ2-7,TRBV28,TRBD2,TGTGCCAGCCAAATCCGGGGGGAAGGAGACGAGCAGTACTTC,CASQIRGEGDEQYF
TRBJ1-5,TRBV6-5,NA,TGTGCCAGCAGTCCTTTCTGGGGGAGCAATCAGCCCCAGCATTTT,CASSPFWGSNQPQHF
TRBJ2-5,TRBV5-1,TRBD1,TGCGCCAGCAGCTCCGGGACAGCACAAGAGACCCAGTACTTC,CASSSGTAQETQYF
TRBJ2-1,TRBV18,TRBD2,TGTGCCAGCTCACCTGCTAGCGGGAGGCTCAATGAGCAGTTCTTC,CASSPASGRLNEQFF
TRBJ2-3,TRBV7-6,NA,TGTGCCAGCAGCTTACAGGAGCCAGATACGCAGTATTTT,CASSLQEPDTQYF
TRBJ2-7,TRBV25-1,NA,TGTGCCAGCAGTTGGACACCGACCTCCTACGAGCAGTACTTC,CASSWTPTSYEQYF
TRBJ2-1,TRBV28,TRBD1,TGTGCCAGCAGAGGACAGGGCTACAATGAGCAGTTCTTC,CASRGQGYNEQFF
TRBJ1-3,TRBV19,NA,TGTGCCAGTACCCAAAGCGTCTCTGGAAACACCATATATTTT,CASTQSVSGNTIYF
TRBJ2-1,TRBV2,NA,TGTGCCAGCAGTGAAGGGGTAGCTGGGGAGGACAATGAGCAGTTCTTC,CASSEGVAGEDNEQFF
TRBJ1-5,TRBV28,NA,TGTGCCAGCAGTTTATATACGGCAGCCGATAGCAATCAGCCCCAGCATTTT,CASSLYTAADSNQPQHF
TRBJ2-7,TRBV19,NA,TGTGCCAGTAGTATCGTACAGGATCCCGACACCTACGAGCAGTACTTC,CASSIVQDPDTYEQYF
TRBJ1-1,TRBV27,NA,TGTGCCAGCAGTCCTACCCTCCTGATCGACATCGGAACTGAAGCTTTCTTT,CASSPTLLIDIGTEAFF
TRBJ2-2,TRBV3-1/TRBV3-2,NA,TGTGCCAGCAGCTTCCGGGGGACCACACCCGGGGAGCTGTTTTTT,CASSFRGTTPGELFF
TRBJ2-1,TRBV7-2,NA,TGTGCCAGCAGCTCCGGGCGGGGAGGCAATGAGCAGTTCTTC,CASSSGRGGNEQFF